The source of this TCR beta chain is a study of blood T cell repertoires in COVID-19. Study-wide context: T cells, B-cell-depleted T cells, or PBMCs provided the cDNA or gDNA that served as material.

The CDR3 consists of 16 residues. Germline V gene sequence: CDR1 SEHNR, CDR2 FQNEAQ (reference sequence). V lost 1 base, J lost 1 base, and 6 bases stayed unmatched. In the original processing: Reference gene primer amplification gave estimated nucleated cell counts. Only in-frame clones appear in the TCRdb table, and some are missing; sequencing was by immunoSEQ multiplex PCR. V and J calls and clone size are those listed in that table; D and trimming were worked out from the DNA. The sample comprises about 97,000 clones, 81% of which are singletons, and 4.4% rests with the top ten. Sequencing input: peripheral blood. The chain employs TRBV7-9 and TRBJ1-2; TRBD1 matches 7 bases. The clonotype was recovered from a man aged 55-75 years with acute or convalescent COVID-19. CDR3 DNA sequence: TGTGCCAGCAGCTTAGGGCGTGACAGGGTTAACTATGGCTACACCTTC. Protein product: CASSLGRDRVNYGYTF.